These 28 T cell receptor beta chains came from one sample sequenced in a study of T cell responses to AZD1222 COVID-19 vaccine. The table came from immunoSEQ multiplex PCR; TCRdb's copy has only in-frame clones and leaves some out. The sample holds 100,000 to 120,000 clones, 87% seen once. The material sequenced was peripheral blood, taken on day 0 of AZD1222 vaccination. The receptors were gathered from an adult in good health.

The gene calls are TRBV9 and TRBJ1-2; D unclear. The ends were cut back, 0 bases at V and 0 bases at J, with 12 bases in the middle. CDR3 length: 16 amino acids. CDR1 and CDR2 from the germline V gene are SGDLS and YYNGEE. The CDR3 sequence is CASSVVSQIANYGYTF. The CDR3, as DNA: TGTGCCAGCAGCGTAGTGTCTCAGATAGCTAACTATGGCTACACCTTC.

V gene TRBV19 combines with J gene TRBJ1-5; no firm D call. The V and J ends lost 5 bases and 4 bases respectively, with 9 bases between them. In germline, CDR1 is LNHDA, CDR2 SQIVND (reference sequence). The CDR3 length is 13 residues. This CDR3 reads CASSGQVNQPQHF. CDR3 sequence (DNA): TGTGCCAGTAGTGGCCAGGTGAATCAGCCCCAGCATTTT.

J is TRBJ1-2 and V is TRBV28; D is perhaps TRBD1 (5 bases). Per germline, CDR1 MDHEN and CDR2 SYDVKM. Trimming shortened V by 0 bases and J by 11 bases, and 10 bases separated the two germline ends. CDR3 size: 12 residues. CDR3 sequence reads: CASSLWGQGYTF. CDR3 in DNA: TGTGCCAGCAGTTTATGGGGGCAAGGGTACACCTTC.

CDR3 amino acids: CSASSGLASGELFF. In nucleotides, the CDR3 is TGCAGTGCTAGTTCGGGACTAGCGTCCGGGGAGCTGTTTTTT. This chain links TRBV20-1 with TRBJ2-2; 10 nucleotides match TRBD2. The V gene end was trimmed by 3 bases and the J gene end by 6 bases; junction bases not matched to a gene: 4. The germline CDR1 and CDR2 sequences are DFQATT and SNEGSKA (reference sequence). The CDR3 is 14 amino acids.

The CDR3 DNA is TGTGCCAGTAGTATAAGACCCCCGGGACTAGCGGGAGTTGGGTACGAGCAGTACTTC. It encodes CASSIRPPGLAGVGYEQYF. The chain employs TRBV19 and TRBJ2-7; 14 bases are a match to TRBD2. CDR1 and CDR2 (germline): LNHDA, SQIVND (reference sequence). CDR3 length equals 19 residues. The V gene end was trimmed by 2 bases and the J gene end by 4 bases; junction bases not matched to a gene: 13.

On this clone: Other DNA sequences in the same sample also yield this CDR3. The chain is built from TRBV29-1 and TRBJ2-7, with 11 bases lining up with TRBD1. J lost 4 bases, V lost 7 bases, and 6 bases had no gene match. The CDR3 length is 13 residues. CDR1 and CDR2 from the germline V gene are SQVTM and ANQGSEA. CDR3 loop: CSGGQGASYEQYF. The CDR3 nucleotides are TGCAGCGGTGGACAGGGGGCTTCATACGAGCAGTACTTC.

The chain links TRBV5-1 to TRBJ2-3, with a possible D match to TRBD1 (5 bases). V lost 6 bases, J lost 4 bases, and 12 bases lay in between. The CDR3 consists of 13 residues. Germline-derived CDR1 and CDR2 are SGHRS and YFSETQ. The CDR3 spells CASKVEGADTQYF. In DNA, the CDR3 is TGCGCCAGCAAGGTGGAAGGGGCAGATACGCAGTATTTT.

The chain has TRBV6-5 and TRBJ2-7, with 12 bases identical to TRBD2. This CDR3 is 15 amino acids long. CDR1 is MNHEY, CDR2 SVGAGI, per germline. J gave up 4 bases and V 6 bases, and 7 bases lay outside the gene matches. CDR3: CASSKSTSGSYEQYF. The CDR3, as DNA: TGTGCCAGCAGCAAATCGACTAGCGGGAGTTACGAGCAGTACTTC.

This clone was picked up one time. This chain uses TRBV3-1 (or the pseudogene TRBV3-2) with TRBJ1-6, with TRBD1 as a possible D gene (6 bases). Germline V lookup: CDR1 LGHDT, CDR2 YNNKEL (reference sequence). Trimming shortened V by 2 bases and J by 7 bases, and 12 bases separated the two germline ends. The CDR3 covers 15 residues. The CDR3 region is CASSQNRAENSPLHF. The CDR3 DNA reads TGTGCCAGCAGCCAAAACAGGGCGGAAAATTCACCCCTCCACTTT.

The J gene is TRBJ2-1, the V gene TRBV9; 9 nucleotides match TRBD2. V dropped 0 bases and J dropped 5; count of bases not matched to a gene: 6. CDR3 size: 16 residues. Germline CDR1 is SGDLS and CDR2 is YYNGEE. CDR3 sequence (DNA): TGTGCCAGCAGCGTAGGGACGTTAGCGGGGGACAATGAGCAGTTCTTC. Amino acids: CASSVGTLAGDNEQFF.

J is TRBJ2-7 and V is TRBV4-2; the D is unclear. This CDR3 has 16 amino acids. The germline CDR1 and CDR2 sequences are LGHNA and YNFKEQ. V lost 1 base, J lost 0 bases, and 13 bases lay in between. CDR3 in amino acids: CASSQVGASSSYEQYF. CDR3 in DNA: TGTGCCAGCAGCCAAGTTGGAGCCTCTAGCTCCTACGAGCAGTACTTC.

This clone was counted a single time. The chain employs TRBV5-1 and TRBJ2-7, with D possibly matching TRBD2 (6 bases). Per germline, CDR1 SGHRS and CDR2 YFSETQ. Trimming took 1 base from V and 6 from J, leaving 8 bases between them. The CDR3 sequence is 12 residues long. This chain's CDR3 is CASSLTGVEQYF. As DNA, the CDR3 is TGCGCCAGCAGCTTGACGGGGGTCGAGCAGTACTTC.

This chain uses TRBV5-1 with TRBJ2-2; 7 nucleotides match TRBD2. The ends lost 4 bases at V and 6 bases at J; junction bases unmatched: 9. The CDR3 sequence is 15 residues long. Germline values: CDR1 SGHRS, CDR2 YFSETQ. CDR3 loop: CASSLRDYPSGELFF. Here the CDR3 DNA reads TGCGCCAGCAGCCTTCGGGACTACCCCTCCGGGGAGCTGTTTTTT.

The V and J genes are TRBV30 and TRBJ1-5; D is unclear. This CDR3 is 13 amino acids long. Germline loops: CDR1 GTSNPN, CDR2 SVGIG (reference sequence). V lost 0 bases and J lost 0, with 3 bases in between. The CDR3 sequence is CAWSVGSNQPQHF. Written as DNA, the CDR3 is TGTGCCTGGAGTGTCGGTAGCAATCAGCCCCAGCATTTT.

A few counts support this clone. This chain uses TRBV4-1 with TRBJ2-2, with TRBD2 identical over 12 bases. The ends lost 3 bases at V and 4 bases at J; junction bases unmatched: 6. The CDR3 consists of 17 residues. Germline V gives CDR1 MGHRA, CDR2 YSYEKL. The CDR3 coding sequence is TGCGCCAGCAGCCATCTAGCGGGAGGGCCGCCCACCGGGGAGCTGTTTTTT. Residues: CASSHLAGGPPTGELFF.

The chain carries TRBV10-1 and TRBJ2-2; D tentatively fits TRBD1 or TRBD2 (5 bases each). Germline V gives CDR1 WNHNN, CDR2 SYGVQD (reference sequence). CDR3 length: 14 residues. The V end lost 2 bases, the J end lost 7 bases, and 11 bases lay between the germline ends. This CDR3 reads CASSEGAGDGELFF. The CDR3 nucleotides are TGCGCCAGCAGTGAGGGGGCCGGGGACGGGGAGCTGTTTTTT.

The chain combines TRBV6-6 with TRBJ1-5, with D unresolved. Germline V gives CDR1 MNHNY, CDR2 SVGAGI (reference sequence). V gave up 7 bases and J gave up 4 bases, with 17 bases separating them. This CDR3 is 15 amino acids long. As DNA, the CDR3 is TGTGCCAGCACGACGGGCGATAGAGGGAATCAGCCCCAGCATTTT. Protein product: CASTTGDRGNQPQHF.

The V call is TRBV28, the J call TRBJ2-2; TRBD2 aligns across 13 bases. Looked up from germline, CDR1 is MDHEN and CDR2 is SYDVKM. V trimming: 6 bases; J trimming: 7 bases; junction bases outside the gene matches: 5. This CDR3 spans 15 amino acids. The CDR3 loop reads CASRRLAGGHGELFF. The CDR3 nucleotides are TGTGCCAGCAGACGACTAGCGGGAGGTCACGGGGAGCTGTTTTTT.

J is TRBJ1-5 and V is TRBV28; possible D gene TRBD1, 6 bases. V was pared by 1 base and J by 3 bases, with 10 bases between. The CDR3 runs to 15 residues. Germline V gene sequence: CDR1 MDHEN, CDR2 SYDVKM. CDR3 in amino acids: CASSLYGQNNQPQHF. The CDR3 bases are TGTGCCAGCAGTTTATATGGACAGAACAATCAGCCCCAGCATTTT. Filled out from reference TRBV28 and TRBJ1-5, the complete variable domain reads DVKVTQSSRYLVKRTGEKVFLECVQDMDHENMFWYRQDPGLGLRLIYFSYDVKMKEKGDIPEGYSVSREKKERFSLILESASTNQTSMYLCASSLYGQNNQPQHFGDGTRLSIL.

The chain links TRBV18 to TRBJ2-7; D gene unclear. Germline loops: CDR1 KGHSH, CDR2 LQKENI. This CDR3 comprises 15 residues. Between the trimmed V and J ends, which lost 3 bases and 6 bases, there was a span of 18 bases. In nucleotides, the CDR3 is TGTGCCAGCTCACCCACGTATGGGGTGGAAGGCGAGCAGTACTTC. It specifies CASSPTYGVEGEQYF. Together with reference TRBV18 and TRBJ2-7, the CDR3 gives the full variable domain: NAGVMQNPRHLVRRRGQEARLRCSPMKGHSHVYWYRQLPEEGLKFMVYLQKENIIDESGMPKERFSAEFPKEGPSILRIQQVVRGDSAAYFCASSPTYGVEGEQYFGPGTRLTVT.

This clone occurred once. This chain links TRBV30 with TRBJ1-6; 7 nucleotides agree with TRBD1. This CDR3 has 14 residues. CDR1 is GTSNPN, CDR2 SVGIG, per germline (reference sequence). V shed 0 bases, J shed 8 bases, and the junction held 4 bases outside the gene matches. CDR3 DNA: TGTGCCTGGAGTGTAAAGGGACAGTATTCACCCCTCCACTTT. It codes for CAWSVKGQYSPLHF.

This clone was seen a handful of times. The CDR3 DNA is TGTGCCAGCAGTCCGGGGAGAAGCTCCTACGAGCAGTACTTC. Translating it yields CASSPGRSSYEQYF. The gene calls are TRBV2 and TRBJ2-7, with D tentatively TRBD2 (5 bases). The V end lost 5 bases, the J end lost 0 bases, and 11 bases lay between the germline ends. Germline lookup yields CDR1 SNHLY and CDR2 FYNNEI. The CDR3 loop spans 14 amino acids. Variable domain in full (rest from reference TRBV2 and TRBJ2-7): EPEVTQTPSHQVTQMGQEVILRCVPISNHLYFYWYRQILGQKVEFLVSFYNNEISEKSEIFDDQFSVERPDGSNFTLKIRSTKLEDSAMYFCASSPGRSSYEQYFGPGTRLTVT.

The chain links TRBV3-1 (or the pseudogene TRBV3-2) to TRBJ1-1, with 7 nucleotides matching TRBD1. Germline values: CDR1 LGHDT, CDR2 YNNKEL (reference sequence). The CDR3 is 15 residues long. Losses at the gene ends were 4 bases for V and 0 bases for J; bases not matched to a gene: 5. The DNA for the CDR3 is TGTGCCAGCAGCCTGTCCAGGGGGGTGAACACTGAAGCTTTCTTT. Its protein is CASSLSRGVNTEAFF.

The chain recombines TRBV5-1 with TRBJ2-1; 8 bases align to TRBD1. V lost 0 bases to trimming and J lost 9 bases; unmatched junction nucleotides: 8. CDR1 is SGHRS, CDR2 YFSETQ, per germline. The CDR3 extends over 15 amino acids. The CDR3, as DNA: TGCGCCAGCAGCTTGGTGGGACAGGCTGTCGTTGAGCAGTTCTTC. It is translated as CASSLVGQAVVEQFF.

The rearrangement joins TRBV19 to TRBJ2-7; TRBD2 matches at 7 bases. Germline CDR1 is LNHDA and CDR2 is SQIVND (reference sequence). J was trimmed by 12 bases and V by 3 bases; bases with no gene match: 5. CDR3 length: 11 amino acids. This CDR3 reads CASSMGGSRYF. In DNA form, the CDR3 reads TGTGCCAGTAGTATGGGCGGGAGTCGGTACTTC.

The chain joins TRBV7-2 to TRBJ1-6, with D possibly TRBD1 on 5 matching bases. This CDR3 has 14 amino acids. With 5 bases removed from V and 7 bases from J, the gap between germline ends came to 12 bases. Germline CDR1 reads SGHTA; CDR2 reads FQGNSA. The CDR3 here is CASSRGDGNSPLHF. In DNA form, the CDR3 reads TGTGCCAGCAGCCGGGGGGACGGAAATTCACCCCTCCACTTT.

At least ten counts were recorded for this clone. This chain uses TRBV11-1 with TRBJ2-7; possible D gene TRBD2, 5 bases. Germline lookup yields CDR1 SGHAT and CDR2 FQDESV (reference sequence). The V gene lost 5 bases and the J gene lost 0 bases, with 8 bases spanning the gap. The CDR3 spans 13 residues. CDR3 amino acids: CASSLGISYEQYF. The CDR3, as DNA: TGTGCCAGCAGCCTCGGGATCTCCTACGAGCAGTACTTC.

The V call is TRBV7-2, the J call TRBJ2-5, with 12 positions matching TRBD2. Germline V CDR1 and CDR2: SGHTA, FQGNSA. J gave up 0 bases and V 0 bases, and 2 bases lay outside the gene matches. CDR3 length: 17 residues. Here the CDR3 DNA reads TGTGCCAGCAGCTTAGCAAGGACTAGCGGGAACCAAGAGACCCAGTACTTC. As protein: CASSLARTSGNQETQYF.